This T cell receptor beta chain appears in the sequencing data of a study of T cell responses to AZD1222 COVID-19 vaccine. Study-level points and caveats: Among vaccine-associated CD4 TCRs, coverage spanned spike, with dominance at 160-218 and 743-854. Clonal diversity was possibly underestimated, and white British individuals and females predominated among donors. Repertoire sampling happened only post peak T cell response.

Unmatched junction bases numbered 3, after V lost 3 bases and J lost 5 bases. The CDR3 runs 13 residues. The protocol was immunoSEQ multiplex PCR, while the TCRdb copy is restricted to in-frame clones and leaves out a portion. The table shows about 190,000 clones, with almost 95% occurring only once. In regard to this clone: Its antigen is still unknown. This CDR3 is also generated by other DNA sequences in the sample.

The receptor was isolated from an adult in good health. The chain is built from TRBV12-3 or TRBV12-4 and TRBJ2-5; 7 positions agree with TRBD1. Sequencing was performed on peripheral blood, taken on day 0 of AZD1222 vaccination. The CDR3 here is CASSFRGQETQYF. The CDR3 nucleotides read TGTGCCAGCAGTTTTAGGGGGCAGGAGACCCAGTACTTC.